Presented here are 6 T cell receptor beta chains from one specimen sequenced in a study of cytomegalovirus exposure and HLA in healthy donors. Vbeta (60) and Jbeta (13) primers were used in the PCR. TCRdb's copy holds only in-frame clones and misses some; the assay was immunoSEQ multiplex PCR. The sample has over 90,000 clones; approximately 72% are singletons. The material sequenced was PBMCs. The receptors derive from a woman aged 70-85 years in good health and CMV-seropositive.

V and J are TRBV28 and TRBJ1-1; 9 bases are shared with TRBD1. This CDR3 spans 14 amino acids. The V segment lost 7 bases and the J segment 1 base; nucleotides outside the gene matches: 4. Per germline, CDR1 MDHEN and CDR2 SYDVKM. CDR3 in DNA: TGTGCCAGCACCCTGACAGGGGGGAACACTGAAGCTTTCTTT. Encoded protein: CASTLTGGNTEAFF. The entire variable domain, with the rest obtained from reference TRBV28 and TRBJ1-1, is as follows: DVKVTQSSRYLVKRTGEKVFLECVQDMDHENMFWYRQDPGLGLRLIYFSYDVKMKEKGDIPEGYSVSREKKERFSLILESASTNQTSMYLCASTLTGGNTEAFFGQGTRLTVV.

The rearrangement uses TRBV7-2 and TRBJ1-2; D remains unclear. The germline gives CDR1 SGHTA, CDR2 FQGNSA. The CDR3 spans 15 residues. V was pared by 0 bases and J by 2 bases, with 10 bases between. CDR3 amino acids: CASSLAVTGNYGYTF. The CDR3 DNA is TGTGCCAGCAGCTTAGCAGTGACGGGGAACTATGGCTACACCTTC.

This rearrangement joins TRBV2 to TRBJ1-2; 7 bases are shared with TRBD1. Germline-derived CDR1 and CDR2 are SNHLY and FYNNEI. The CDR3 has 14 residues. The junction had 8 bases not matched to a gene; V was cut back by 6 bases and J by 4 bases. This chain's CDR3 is CASSTGTAFYGYTF. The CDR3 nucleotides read TGTGCCAGCAGCACCGGGACAGCCTTCTATGGCTACACCTTC.

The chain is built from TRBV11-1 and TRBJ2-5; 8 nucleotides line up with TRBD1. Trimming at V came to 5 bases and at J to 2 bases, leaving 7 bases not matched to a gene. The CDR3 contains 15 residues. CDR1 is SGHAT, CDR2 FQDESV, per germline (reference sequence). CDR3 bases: TGTGCCAGCAGCCCAAGGGACAGGATACAAGAGACCCAGTACTTC. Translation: CASSPRDRIQETQYF.

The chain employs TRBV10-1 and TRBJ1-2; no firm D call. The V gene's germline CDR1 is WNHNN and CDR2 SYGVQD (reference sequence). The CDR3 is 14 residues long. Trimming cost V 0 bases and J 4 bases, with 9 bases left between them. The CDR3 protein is CASSESGYSYGYTF. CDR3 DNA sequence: TGCGCCAGCAGTGAGTCTGGGTACAGCTATGGCTACACCTTC.

CDR3 sequence (DNA): TGTGCCAGCACCACTCTGGAGGGCTATTGGCTTGGCTACACCTTC. The encoded protein is CASTTLEGYWLGYTF. This sequence joins TRBV28 and TRBJ1-2; D gene ambiguous. Germline V gene lookup returns CDR1 MDHEN and CDR2 SYDVKM. Deletions cut 7 bases from V and 7 bases from J, with 22 bases between. This CDR3 comprises 15 residues.